This T cell receptor (beta chain) was documented in a study of blood T cell repertoires in COVID-19. Study as a whole: Sites across the United States, Italy and Spain contributed samples from acute and convalescent COVID-19. PBMCs, B-cell-depleted T cells, or T cells provided the cDNA or gDNA that made up the material.

Across 24 US areas, participants ranged in age from about 18 to 90 years. The CDR3 is 16 amino acids. V trimming: 9 bases; J trimming: 9 bases; junction bases outside the gene matches: 19. Germline V gene sequence: CDR1 SGHKS, CDR2 YYEKEE (reference sequence). The method was immunoSEQ multiplex PCR; TCRdb's version includes in-frame clones alone and lacks a portion of them. The profile shows 100,000 to 150,000 clones, about 86% of them singletons. The specimen sequenced was PBMCs or T cells enriched from blood (not recorded which). The rearrangement joins TRBV5-5 to TRBJ2-1, with 9 bases identical to TRBD1. The clonotype comes from a man in his forties with acute COVID-19. The DNA of the CDR3 is TGTGCCACCTCTCAACTGGGACAGGGAGAAAGGAGTGAGCAGTTCTTC. Translated, it gives CATSQLGQGERSEQFF.